This entry is about one T cell receptor (beta chain). Assay: immunoSEQ multiplex PCR; the TCRdb copy retains only in-frame clones and omits some. The sample includes around 150,000 clones, roughly 80% of them seen just once. CDR1 is SGDLS, CDR2 YYNGEE, per germline. Trimming left V 2 bases short and J 5 bases short, with 7 bases between. The CDR3 has 12 amino acids. This specimen comes from a study of blood T cell repertoires in COVID-19. The wider study: Italy, Spain and the United States were the sources of the convalescent and acute COVID-19 samples. Sources were T cells, B-cell-depleted T cells, or PBMCs; the material itself was cDNA or gDNA.

What was sequenced was peripheral blood. The receptor's source is a woman aged 35 to 49 with COVID-19, enrolled during active disease. The chain combines TRBV9 with TRBJ1-2; TRBD1 is a possible D gene (5 bases). The CDR3, as DNA: TGTGCCAGCAGCGTGGAGGGGTATGGCTACACCTTC. It encodes CASSVEGYGYTF.